This is a list of T cell receptor beta chains from one sample in a study of blood T cell repertoires in COVID-19. Clones were sequenced by immunoSEQ multiplex PCR, and TCRdb holds only the in-frame ones, with some missing. Of 120,000 to 150,000 clones in the sample, roughly 90% were seen once. The sequenced sample was peripheral blood. The receptors derive from a human donor in a cohort sampled during active COVID-19. Both conserved end residues are part of each CDR3.

TRBV6-2/TRBV6-3,TRBJ1-1,13,CASSSTGGTEAFF
TRBV28,TRBJ1-2,14,CASSWDLTGVGYTF
TRBV4-3,TRBJ1-4,14,CASSSGLGNEKLFF
TRBV5-1,TRBJ2-7,12,CASTLQGYEQYF
TRBV18,TRBJ2-7,12,CASSFGGYEQYF
TRBV14,TRBJ2-7,14,CASSQGGLADEQYF
TRBV7-6,TRBJ2-3,17,CASSSTSGGASTDTQYF
TRBV27,TRBJ2-1,12,CASSFRQGATFF
TRBV2,TRBJ2-1,18,CATPKGLSGTTSYNEQFF
TRBV5-4,TRBJ2-1,14,CASTQAGGYNEQFF
TRBV28,TRBJ2-7,16,CASSLSSGRGDYEQYF
TRBV19,TRBJ2-2,15,CASSIKRRGTGELFF
TRBV28,TRBJ2-5,14,CASSPDGQGETQYF
TRBV18,TRBJ2-1,14,CASSPTSGVNEQFF
TRBV7-2,TRBJ1-4,15,CASSLDNNRVEKLFF
TRBV7-2,TRBJ2-7,15,CASSPRVQGTYEQYF
TRBV3-1/TRBV3-2,TRBJ2-5,15,CASSQDRTSKETQYF
TRBV6-5,TRBJ1-1,14,CASSYDRVAAEAFF
TRBV5-4,TRBJ1-1,16,CASSRALTGGLAEAFF
TRBV6-5,TRBJ1-3,12,CASTNGGNTIYF
TRBV19,TRBJ2-7,14,CASSIPGQGYEQYF
TRBV5-4,TRBJ2-5,15,CASSLRLVGRETQYF
TRBV4-3,TRBJ1-6,15,CASSPSSSYNSPLHF
TRBV4-1,TRBJ2-1,14,CASSSTLGGSEHFF
TRBV7-2,TRBJ2-3,15,CASSFDRASTDTQYF
TRBV12-3/TRBV12-4,TRBJ1-5,13,CASSDRYSQPQHF
TRBV5-1,TRBJ2-7,14,CASSLAGTRYEQYF
TRBV7-2,TRBJ2-3,14,CASSPGQGTDTQYF
TRBV5-1,TRBJ2-5,16,CASSLGEATGQETQYF
TRBV19,TRBJ2-1,14,CASNRQGLYNEQFF
TRBV2,TRBJ1-5,15,CASRQQGTGNQPQHF
TRBV5-1,TRBJ2-5,14,CASSPSGIQETQYF
TRBV28,TRBJ1-6,16,CASSLGAGFYNSPLHF
TRBV7-2,TRBJ2-3,14,CASSLGTSTDTQYF
TRBV28,TRBJ1-6,14,CASSSRTGRSPLHF
TRBV3-1/TRBV3-2,TRBJ2-7,13,CASSPALSYEQYF
TRBV6-2/TRBV6-3,TRBJ2-3,15,CASSKLAGGTDTQYF
TRBV27,TRBJ2-7,15,CASSLSGGPSYEQYF
TRBV9,TRBJ2-2,16,CASSSGTSGNTGELFF
TRBV4-3,TRBJ2-7,15,CASSQQPTEAYEQYF
TRBV30,TRBJ2-2,15,CAWSTATHYTGELFF
TRBV27,TRBJ2-1,14,CASSFGSLGEEQFF
TRBV6-4,TRBJ1-1,13,CARLSPRGTEAFF
TRBV6-5,TRBJ2-2,14,CASRSSLGAGELFF
TRBV6-2/TRBV6-3,TRBJ2-5,12,CASSDRLETQYF
TRBV19,TRBJ2-2,17,CASSMGPRQGDTGELFF
TRBV18,TRBJ1-2,13,CASSYRGGNGYTF
TRBV4-2,TRBJ2-3,15,CASSQVAEGTDTQYF
TRBV11-2,TRBJ1-4,12,CASSLAREKLFF
TRBV3-1/TRBV3-2,TRBJ1-5,13,CASSQSGIRPQHF
TRBV7-3,TRBJ2-1,15,CASSPRLASYNEQFF
TRBV27,TRBJ2-2,16,CASSRSLAGRAGELFF
TRBV7-3,TRBJ2-1,16,CASSLKEEGGYNEQFF
TRBV19,TRBJ2-3,16,CASRVYGSRDTDTQYF
TRBV4-2,TRBJ2-2,17,CASSQPGPAGYTGELFF
TRBV4-1,TRBJ2-7,20,CASSKDSGSLAGVVSYEQYF
TRBV7-3,TRBJ2-3,16,CASSSLGGVSTDTQYF